The clone carrying this TCR beta chain was detected a few times. Primers used in a second PCR of about 6 to 11 cycles were a sample-barcoded 5' primer and a J-beta primer mix. Each CDR3 protein gets one entry after TCRdb re-called the 5' RACE reads with MiXCR. In the table there are more than 750,000 distinct CDR3 sequences, almost 30% of which are singletons. These data come from a study of blood T cells in healthy people across ages. The same sample was also studied in work on T cells of mothers and their children.

Material: blood. This sequence was found in a middle-aged woman in good health.

The DNA for the CDR3 is TGCGCCAGCGGGCCCGGGGTCAACGAGCAGTACTTC. Translated, it gives CASGPGVNEQYF. The J gene is TRBJ2-7, the V gene TRBV5-1, with D possibly being TRBD2 (5 bases). The germline V gene has CDR1 SGHRS and CDR2 YFSETQ. The V gene lost 7 bases and the J gene lost 5 bases, with 13 bases spanning the gap. The CDR3 totals 12 residues. Supplemented by reference TRBV5-1 and TRBJ2-7, the full variable domain reads KAGVTQTPRYLIKTRGQQVTLSCSPISGHRSVSWYQQTPGQGLQFLFEYFSETQRNKGNFPGRFSGRQFSNSRSEMNVSTLELGDSALYLCASGPGVNEQYFGPGTRLTVT.